Described below is a single TCR beta chain sequence and its context. The CDR3 extends over 15 amino acids. V gave up 3 bases and J gave up 4 bases; unmatched junction bases: 8. CDR1 and CDR2 (germline): SGDLS, YYNGEE. This table comes from immunoSEQ multiplex PCR, and its TCRdb copy is limited to in-frame clones, with some not included. The table lists 80,000 to 100,000 clones, just over 85% of them singletons, with roughly 13% in the top ten. This specimen comes from a study of control samples from healthy donors and cancer patients. The sequence was collected from a man aged 30 to 45 in good health. V usage is TRBV9 and J usage is TRBJ1-2; TRBD1 matches at 8 bases. Specimen: blood. CDR3 bases: TGTGCCAGCAGCGCCCAGGGGGCCGGGCCCTATGGCTACACCTTC. Protein sequence: CASSAQGAGPYGYTF.